Below, 2 T cell receptor beta chains from the same sample are listed, as sequenced in a study of OX40 agonist ivuxolimab in advanced cancers. Method: immunoSEQ multiplex PCR; TCRdb's copy keeps in-frame clones and lacks some. Among fewer than 100,000 clones, 85% to 90% were seen once, and the ten largest hold 10% to 15%. The source was CD4+ or CD8+ T cells sorted from blood, collected in a trial of the OX40 agonist ivuxolimab. The source of these receptors is an adult with an advanced solid tumor such as melanoma, head and neck, liver or kidney cancer.

V is TRBV27 and J is TRBJ2-7, with a weak D call TRBD2 (6 bases). Germline values: CDR1 MNHEY, CDR2 SMNVEV (reference sequence). CDR3 size: 14 residues. V lost 0 bases, J lost 5 bases, and 11 bases lay in between. The CDR3 nucleotides are TGTGCCAGCAGTTTATCGACTAGAATAGACGAGCAGTACTTC. Its translation: CASSLSTRIDEQYF.

V usage is TRBV4-1 and J usage is TRBJ2-7, with 11 nucleotides matching TRBD2. There are 15 residues in the CDR3. The trim removed 1 base at V and 2 bases at J, leaving 1 base unmatched. In germline, CDR1 is MGHRA, CDR2 YSYEKL. The DNA of the CDR3 is TGCGCCAGCAGCCAAGCACTAGCGGGAGCCTACGAGCAGTACTTC. Protein: CASSQALAGAYEQYF.